Listed here are 4 T cell receptor beta chains from one sample, sequenced in a study of shared clonotypes between healthy human individuals. Here immunoSEQ multiplex PCR was the method, and the copy in TCRdb shows in-frame clones only, minus some. The sample lists some 2.1 million clones, just under 95% occurring once. Naive CD8 populations comprised CD45RO-negative cells positively selected for CCR7, excluding terminally differentiated effector memory CD45RA+ cells. Sequencing was performed on naive CD8+ T cells from PBMCs. Receptors were obtained from a man aged 18 to 30 in good health. Some clones in this sample may be carry-over from other donors' samples.

This chain joins TRBV9 and TRBJ1-6; 8 bases match TRBD1. Germline V gene sequence: CDR1 SGDLS, CDR2 YYNGEE. This CDR3 spans 15 amino acids. The ends lost 3 bases at V and 9 bases at J; junction bases unmatched: 8. The chain's CDR3 is CASSAPGRGPSPLHF. CDR3 nucleotides: TGTGCCAGCAGCGCACCGGGCAGGGGGCCTTCACCCCTCCACTTT.

The chain is built from TRBV19 and TRBJ1-2, with 9 bases fitting TRBD1. This CDR3 has 13 amino acids. Germline CDR1 LNHDA, CDR2 SQIVND (reference sequence). V was pared by 3 bases and J by 6 bases, with 2 bases of the junction left unmatched. The CDR3 loop is CASSIGTGHGYTF. The CDR3 DNA sequence: TGTGCCAGTAGTATCGGGACAGGGCATGGCTACACCTTC.

The CDR3 is CAGEGDTEAFF. The CDR3 DNA sequence: TGTGCCGGAGAAGGGGACACTGAAGCTTTCTTT. The chain employs TRBV2 and TRBJ1-1, with D perhaps TRBD1 (5 bases). Trimming left V 11 bases short and J 3 bases short, with 10 bases between. The CDR3 extends over 11 amino acids. The germline V gene has CDR1 SNHLY and CDR2 FYNNEI. The full variable domain, in which reference TRBV2 and TRBJ1-1 provide the parts outside the CDR3, is EPEVTQTPSHQVTQMGQEVILRCVPISNHLYFYWYRQILGQKVEFLVSFYNNEISEKSEIFDDQFSVERPDGSNFTLKIRSTKLEDSAMYFCAGEGDTEAFFGQGTRLTVV.

V and J are TRBV19 and TRBJ2-7; D is uncertain. Germline loops: CDR1 LNHDA, CDR2 SQIVND (reference sequence). Between the trimmed V and J ends, which lost 3 bases and 0 bases, there was a span of 12 bases. CDR3 size: 15 residues. This CDR3 is CASSIAPGSSYEQYF. Written as DNA, the CDR3 is TGTGCCAGTAGTATTGCCCCCGGGTCCTCCTACGAGCAGTACTTC.